The next 21 T cell receptor beta chains were all read from a single sample in a study of T cells in Graves' hyperthyroidism and ophthalmopathy. Amplification of TCR beta CDR3 regions was performed using RNA transcripts as template. TCR CDR3 underwent first-round RT-PCR with the HTBI primer set. TCRdb reprocessed the multiplex PCR reads with MiXCR, giving one entry per CDR3 protein. This table has around 340,000 distinct CDR3 sequences, approximately 15% appearing once. What was sequenced was blood. The receptor source for this set is a woman in her 30s with Graves' hyperthyroidism.

This clonotype was recorded many times. The CDR3 protein is CATSDSWRGWTQYF. CDR3 coding DNA: TGTGCCACCAGTGATTCTTGGCGGGGTTGGACCCAGTACTTC. This sequence joins TRBV24-1 and TRBJ2-5, with D possibly matching TRBD2 (6 bases). Per the germline V gene, CDR1 is KGHDR and CDR2 is SFDVKD. Trimming cost V 2 bases and J 7 bases, with 13 bases left between them. This CDR3 contains 14 residues.

Ten or more counts support this clonotype. V is TRBV20-1 and J is TRBJ1-6; D is unresolved. CDR1 DFQATT and CDR2 SNEGSKA come from the germline V gene (reference sequence). V dropped 2 bases and J dropped 9 bases, with 14 bases sitting between them. CDR3 length equals 14 residues. CDR3: CSARTPEGSSPLHF. CDR3 bases: TGCAGTGCTAGAACCCCGGAAGGGAGTTCACCCCTCCACTTT.

This chain links TRBV5-1 with TRBJ1-1, with D perhaps TRBD1 (6 bases). V was cut by 5 bases and J by 11 bases, with 16 bases left in between. The germline V gene has CDR1 SGHRS and CDR2 YFSETQ. This CDR3 is built from 12 residues. CDR3 DNA sequence: TGCGCCAGCAGTTCGGGGGCCGCGCACGCTTTCTTT. Protein sequence: CASSSGAAHAFF.

This clonotype was seen ten or more times. This sequence joins TRBV9 and TRBJ2-1; TRBD1 agrees at 11 bases. Germline-derived CDR1 and CDR2 are SGDLS and YYNGEE. The trim removed 4 bases at V and 4 bases at J, leaving 4 bases unmatched. The CDR3 spans 15 residues. For the CDR3, the DNA is TGTGCCAGCAGCCCCGGACAGGGGGCGTACAATGAGCAGTTCTTC. Encoded protein: CASSPGQGAYNEQFF.

The rearrangement uses TRBV6-2 or TRBV6-3 and TRBJ2-3, with 9 nucleotides matching TRBD1. In germline, CDR1 is MNHEY, CDR2 SVGEGT. The CDR3 has 18 residues. V was pared by 7 bases and J by 5 bases, with 19 bases of the junction left unmatched. The CDR3: CASNPGQGLGRLRDTQYF. CDR3 bases: TGTGCCAGCAACCCCGGACAGGGGTTGGGGAGGTTAAGAGATACGCAGTATTTT.

This chain joins TRBV24-1 and TRBJ2-5, with D tentatively TRBD1 (5 bases). CDR1 and CDR2 from the germline V gene are KGHDR and SFDVKD. Trimming stripped 6 bases from V and 1 base from J, with 14 bases between. The CDR3 spans 15 residues. The CDR3, as DNA: TGTGCCACCAGTTCCAAACAGGACGCCCAAGAGACCCAGTACTTC. Protein: CATSSKQDAQETQYF.

This clonotype was observed many times. The V gene is TRBV7-3, the J gene TRBJ2-3, with 9 bases identical to TRBD1. Trimming took 6 bases from V and 0 from J; bases not matched to a gene: 7. Germline lookup yields CDR1 SGHTA and CDR2 FQGTGA. CDR3 length equals 16 residues. Here the CDR3 reads CASSATGTGSTDTQYF. CDR3 nucleotide sequence: TGTGCCAGCAGTGCCACCGGGACAGGGAGCACAGATACGCAGTATTTT.

Many counts were recorded for this clonotype. V gene TRBV2 combines with J gene TRBJ2-2; perhaps TRBD1 as D (6 bases). Trimming cost V 7 bases and J 6 bases, with 15 bases left between them. This CDR3 contains 14 residues. Germline assignment: CDR1 SNHLY and CDR2 FYNNEI. The chain's CDR3 is CASNTQGRPGELFF. The CDR3 DNA follows: TGTGCCAGCAATACCCAGGGGCGCCCCGGGGAGCTGTTTTTT. Combining the CDR3 with reference TRBV2 and TRBJ2-2 gives the whole variable domain EPEVTQTPSHQVTQMGQEVILRCVPISNHLYFYWYRQILGQKVEFLVSFYNNEISEKSEIFDDQFSVERPDGSNFTLKIRSTKLEDSAMYFCASNTQGRPGELFFGEGSRLTVL.

Regarding this clonotype: The CDR3 ends on some other residue instead of the conserved phenylalanine or tryptophan, so this is likely a read error. V is TRBV20-1 and J is TRBJ2-6, with TRBD1 identical over 8 bases. CDR3 length equals 17 residues. Germline lookup yields CDR1 DFQATT and CDR2 SNEGSKA (reference sequence). V dropped 3 bases and J dropped 2; count of bases not matched to a gene: 9. The CDR3 spells CSASLGQAPPGANVLTS. The CDR3 DNA follows: TGCAGTGCTAGCTTGGGACAGGCGCCCCCTGGGGCCAACGTCCTGACTTCC.

The chain combines TRBV28 with TRBJ2-5; 9 bases align to TRBD1. The trim removed 7 bases at V and 2 bases at J, leaving 8 bases unmatched. CDR1 is MDHEN and CDR2 is SYDVKM in the germline V gene. This CDR3 is built from 15 residues. The CDR3 nucleotides read TGTGCCAGCAAACGGACAGGGGCGAAACAAGAGACCCAGTACTTC. Translated, it gives CASKRTGAKQETQYF.

This clonotype has more than one count but fewer than ten. The chain uses TRBV6-2 or TRBV6-3 and TRBJ2-1; D unresolved. The CDR3 runs to 15 residues. CDR1 and CDR2 from the germline V gene are MNHEY and SVGEGT. The V end was cut by 7 bases, the J end by 0 bases, with 13 bases between. The CDR3 DNA reads as TGTGCCAGCAAGGAAACAGCGAGCTCCTACAATGAGCAGTTCTTC. Amino acids: CASKETASSYNEQFF.

The rearrangement uses TRBV5-6 and TRBJ1-5, with D tentatively TRBD1 (6 bases). The CDR3 is 16 amino acids. Trimming took off 6 bases at V and 0 bases at J, with 16 bases between the two ends. Germline CDR1 reads SGHDT; CDR2 reads YYEEEE. In nucleotides, the CDR3 is TGTGCCAGCACCAAACCGACAGGCTCTAGCAATCAGCCCCAGCATTTT. The encoded protein is CASTKPTGSSNQPQHF.

This clonotype was seen repeatedly, ten times or more. The rearrangement uses TRBV28 and TRBJ1-2; 11 nucleotides line up with TRBD1. V was clipped by 3 bases and J by 7 bases; unmatched bases: 7. This CDR3 spans 15 amino acids. CDR1 and CDR2 (germline): MDHEN, SYDVKM. CDR3 protein: CASSLDGTGGRGYTF. The CDR3 DNA sequence: TGTGCCAGCAGTTTGGACGGGACAGGGGGACGTGGCTACACCTTC.

This clonotype was observed a few times. V gene TRBV6-1 combines with J gene TRBJ1-1; 9 positions match TRBD1. V gave up 5 bases and J gave up 6 bases; unmatched junction bases: 7. Germline CDR1 reads MNHNS; CDR2 reads SASEGT. The CDR3 sequence is 14 residues long. The CDR3 reads CASSSLGQGAEAFF. CDR3 in DNA: TGTGCCAGCAGTTCCCTGGGACAGGGTGCTGAAGCTTTCTTT.

This clonotype was counted many times. The rearrangement links TRBV20-1 to TRBJ1-2, with 7 bases identical to TRBD1. This CDR3 is 17 amino acids long. CDR1 and CDR2 from the germline V gene are DFQATT and SNEGSKA (reference sequence). After removal of 5 bases from V and 2 bases from J, the junction contained 17 bases not matched to a gene. The CDR3 sequence: CSAEVLSGAGGNYGYTF. The CDR3 nucleotides are TGCAGTGCTGAGGTCCTTTCGGGGGCAGGGGGGAACTATGGCTACACCTTC.

The table lists this clonotype with many counts. V gene TRBV6-1 combines with J gene TRBJ1-6; D ambiguous. In germline, CDR1 is MNHNS, CDR2 SASEGT. The V end lost 2 bases, the J end lost 5 bases, and 10 bases lay between the germline ends. This CDR3 is built from 15 residues. The CDR3 loop reads CASSETETDNSPLHF. CDR3 DNA: TGTGCCAGCAGTGAAACCGAGACGGATAATTCACCCCTCCACTTT.

This clonotype showed up many times. The chain is built from TRBV2 and TRBJ2-1, with unresolved D. This CDR3 region has 12 residues. The germline V gene has CDR1 SNHLY and CDR2 FYNNEI. The ends were cut back, 8 bases at V and 6 bases at J, with 11 bases in the middle. The CDR3 nucleotides are TGTGCCAGCTCGGGTGACCGCAATGAGCAGTTCTTC. Its translation is CASSGDRNEQFF.

Comment on this clonotype: A much larger clone lies a single base off, so this may be a read error. The chain couples TRBV7-2 to TRBJ2-1; 11 positions agree with TRBD2. Germline CDR1 is SGHTA and CDR2 is FQGNSA. The CDR3 has 18 amino acids. The CDR3 region is CASSFGLAGPGSYDEQFF. The DNA for the CDR3 is TGTGCCAGCAGCTTTGGACTAGCGGGTCCCGGCTCCTACGATGAGCAGTTCTTC.

This chain uses TRBV14 with TRBJ2-3; maybe TRBD1 (6 bases). CDR3 length equals 17 residues. V dropped 0 bases and J dropped 0 bases, with 13 bases sitting between them. Germline V gene sequence: CDR1 SGHDN, CDR2 FVKESK. As DNA, the CDR3 is TGTGCCAGCAGCCAAGAGTTGGGGGCGAGTAGCACAGATACGCAGTATTTT. This translates into CASSQELGASSTDTQYF.

At least ten counts were recorded for this clonotype. The J gene is TRBJ2-1, the V gene TRBV11-2; D gene unclear. Germline assignment: CDR1 SGHAT and CDR2 FQNNGV. The ends were cut back, 5 bases at V and 5 bases at J, with 16 bases in the middle. The CDR3 runs to 15 residues. The CDR3 loop reads CASSKLTGHNNEQFF. The DNA of the CDR3 is TGTGCCAGCAGCAAACTCACGGGCCATAACAATGAGCAGTTCTTC.

This clonotype was seen at least ten times. The rearrangement uses TRBV6-1 and TRBJ1-1, with a possible D match to TRBD1 (6 bases). The CDR3 is 13 residues long. V was trimmed by 6 bases and J by 8 bases, leaving 16 bases between them. Germline loops: CDR1 MNHNS, CDR2 SASEGT. The DNA of the CDR3 is TGTGCCAGCAGACTAACAGGGAAATGGGAAGCTTTCTTT. It translates to CASRLTGKWEAFF.